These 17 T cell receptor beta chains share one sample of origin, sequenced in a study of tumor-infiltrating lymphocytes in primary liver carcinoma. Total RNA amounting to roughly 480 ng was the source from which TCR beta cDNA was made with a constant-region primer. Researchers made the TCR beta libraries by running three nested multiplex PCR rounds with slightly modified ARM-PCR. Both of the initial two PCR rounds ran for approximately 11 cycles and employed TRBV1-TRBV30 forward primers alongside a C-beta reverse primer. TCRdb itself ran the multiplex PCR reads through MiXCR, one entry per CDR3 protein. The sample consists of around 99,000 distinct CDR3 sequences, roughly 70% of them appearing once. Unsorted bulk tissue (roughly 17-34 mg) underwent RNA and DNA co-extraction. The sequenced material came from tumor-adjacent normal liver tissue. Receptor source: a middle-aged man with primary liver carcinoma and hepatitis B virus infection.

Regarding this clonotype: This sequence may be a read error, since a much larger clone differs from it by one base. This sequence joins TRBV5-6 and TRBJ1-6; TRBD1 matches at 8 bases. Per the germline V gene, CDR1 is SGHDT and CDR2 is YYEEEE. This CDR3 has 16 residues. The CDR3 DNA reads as TGTGGCAGCAGCACCTCTACAGGGGGAGTAAGGTCACCCCTCCACTTT. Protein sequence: CGSSTSTGGVRSPLHF.

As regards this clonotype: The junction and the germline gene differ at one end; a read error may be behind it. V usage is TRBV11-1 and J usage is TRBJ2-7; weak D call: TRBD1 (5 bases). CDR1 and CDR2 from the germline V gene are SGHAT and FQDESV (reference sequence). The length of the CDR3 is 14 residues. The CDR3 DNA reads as TGTACCAGCCGCCCCTCCCAGGGTTCCTACGAGCAATACTTC. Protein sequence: CTSRPSQGSYEQYF.

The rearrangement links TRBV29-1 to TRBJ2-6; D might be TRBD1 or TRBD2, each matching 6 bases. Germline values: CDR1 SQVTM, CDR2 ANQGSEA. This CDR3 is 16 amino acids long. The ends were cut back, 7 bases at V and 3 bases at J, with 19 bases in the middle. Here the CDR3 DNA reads TGCAGCGCCCCCGCGGGACACGACTTTGGGGCCAACGTCCTGACTTTC. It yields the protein CSAPAGHDFGANVLTF. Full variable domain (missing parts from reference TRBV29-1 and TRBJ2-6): SAVISQKPSRDICQRGTSLTIQCQVDSQVTMMFWYRQQPGQSLTLIATANQGSEATYESGFVIDKFPISRPNLTFSTLTVSNMSPEDSSIYLCSAPAGHDFGANVLTFGAGSRLTVL.

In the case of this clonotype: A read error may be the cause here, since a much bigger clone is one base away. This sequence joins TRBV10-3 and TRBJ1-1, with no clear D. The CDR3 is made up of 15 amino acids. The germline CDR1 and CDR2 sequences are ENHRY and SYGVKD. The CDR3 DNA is TGTGCCATCGGTGAGTCGGTGGGCGGGAACACTGAAGCTTTCTTT. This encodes CAIGESVGGNTEAFF.

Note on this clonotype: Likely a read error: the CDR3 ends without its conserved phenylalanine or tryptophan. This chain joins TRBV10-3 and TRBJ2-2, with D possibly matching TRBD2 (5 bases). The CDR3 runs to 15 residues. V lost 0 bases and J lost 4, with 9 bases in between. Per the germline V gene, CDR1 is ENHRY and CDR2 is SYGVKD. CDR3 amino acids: CAISESTEGTGELFS. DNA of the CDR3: TGTGCCATCAGTGAGTCTACAGAGGGCACCGGGGAGCTGTTTTCT.

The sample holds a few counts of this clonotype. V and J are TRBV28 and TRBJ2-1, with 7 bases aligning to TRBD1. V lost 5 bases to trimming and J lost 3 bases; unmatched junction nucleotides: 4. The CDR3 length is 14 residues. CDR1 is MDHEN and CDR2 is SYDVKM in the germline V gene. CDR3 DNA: TGTGCCAGCAGTCCCTGGACAGGCTACAATGAGCAGTTCTTC. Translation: CASSPWTGYNEQFF. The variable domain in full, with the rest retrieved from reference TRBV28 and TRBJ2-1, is DVKVTQSSRYLVKRTGEKVFLECVQDMDHENMFWYRQDPGLGLRLIYFSYDVKMKEKGDIPEGYSVSREKKERFSLILESASTNQTSMYLCASSPWTGYNEQFFGPGTRLTVL.

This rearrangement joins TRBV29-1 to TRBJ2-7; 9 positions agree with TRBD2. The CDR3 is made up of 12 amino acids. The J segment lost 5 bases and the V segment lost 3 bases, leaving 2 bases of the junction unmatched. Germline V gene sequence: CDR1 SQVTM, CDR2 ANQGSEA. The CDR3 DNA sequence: TGCAGCGTTGACGTAGCGGGGGACGAGCAGTACTTC. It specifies CSVDVAGDEQYF.

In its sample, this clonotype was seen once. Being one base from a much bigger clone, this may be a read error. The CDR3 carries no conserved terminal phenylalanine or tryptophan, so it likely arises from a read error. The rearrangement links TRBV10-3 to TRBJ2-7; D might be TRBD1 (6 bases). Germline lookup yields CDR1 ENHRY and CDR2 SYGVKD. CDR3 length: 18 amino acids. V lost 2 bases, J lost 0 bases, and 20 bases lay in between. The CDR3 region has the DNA TGTGCCATCAGTGAGGCGATCGGGTCGCAGGGGCTCTCCTACGAGCAGTACTCC. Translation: CAISEAIGSQGLSYEQYS.

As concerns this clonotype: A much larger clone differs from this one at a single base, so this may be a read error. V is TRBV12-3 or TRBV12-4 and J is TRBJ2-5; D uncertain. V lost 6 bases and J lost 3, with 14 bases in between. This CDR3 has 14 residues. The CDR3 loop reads CASSYMDDKETQYF. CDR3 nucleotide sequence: TGTGCCAGCAGCTATATGGACGACAAAGAGACCCAGTACTTC.

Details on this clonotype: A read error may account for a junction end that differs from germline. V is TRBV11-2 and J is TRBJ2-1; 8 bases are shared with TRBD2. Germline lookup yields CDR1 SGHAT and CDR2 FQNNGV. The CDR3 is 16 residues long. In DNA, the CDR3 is TGTGCCGGCAGCTCGAATATCGGACTAGCCATGGGTGAGCAGTTCTTC. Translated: CAGSSNIGLAMGEQFF.

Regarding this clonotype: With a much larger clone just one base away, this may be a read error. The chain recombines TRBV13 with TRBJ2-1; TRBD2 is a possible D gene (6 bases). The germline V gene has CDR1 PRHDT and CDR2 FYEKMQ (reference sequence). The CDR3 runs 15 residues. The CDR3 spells CASSFSGGAYNELFF. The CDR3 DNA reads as TGTGCCAGCAGCTTTAGCGGAGGAGCCTACAATGAGCTGTTCTTC.

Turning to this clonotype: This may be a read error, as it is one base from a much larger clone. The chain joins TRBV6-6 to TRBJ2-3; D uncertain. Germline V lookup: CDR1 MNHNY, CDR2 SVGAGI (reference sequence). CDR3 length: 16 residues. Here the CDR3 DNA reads TGTGTCAGCAGCCTCTCACCGGGTAGCCCCACAGATACGCAGTATTTT. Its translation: CVSSLSPGSPTDTQYF.

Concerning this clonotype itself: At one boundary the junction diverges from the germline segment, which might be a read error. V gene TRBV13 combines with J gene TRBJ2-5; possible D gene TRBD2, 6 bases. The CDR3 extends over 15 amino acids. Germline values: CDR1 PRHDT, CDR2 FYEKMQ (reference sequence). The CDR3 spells CASGLIPGASETQYF. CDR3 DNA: TGTGCCAGCGGCTTGATCCCGGGAGCTTCGGAGACCCAGTACTTC.

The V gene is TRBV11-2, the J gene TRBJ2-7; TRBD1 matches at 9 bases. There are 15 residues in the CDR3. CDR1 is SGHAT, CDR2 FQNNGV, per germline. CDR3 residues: CVCSLTWDRVYEQYF. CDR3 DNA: TGTGTCTGCAGCTTGACCTGGGACAGGGTCTACGAGCAGTACTTC.

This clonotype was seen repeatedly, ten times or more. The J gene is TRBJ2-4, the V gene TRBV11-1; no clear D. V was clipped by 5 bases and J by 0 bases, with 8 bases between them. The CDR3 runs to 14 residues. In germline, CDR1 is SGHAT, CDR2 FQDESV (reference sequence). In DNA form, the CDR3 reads TGTGCCAGCAGCCAGACCCTAGCCAAAAACATTCAGTACTTC. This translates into CASSQTLAKNIQYF.

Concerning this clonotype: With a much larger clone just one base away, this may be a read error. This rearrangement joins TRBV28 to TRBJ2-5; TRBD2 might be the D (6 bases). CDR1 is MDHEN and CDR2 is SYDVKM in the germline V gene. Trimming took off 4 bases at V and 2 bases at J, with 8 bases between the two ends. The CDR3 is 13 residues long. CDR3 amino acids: CASSSSDQETQYF. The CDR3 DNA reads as TGTGCCAGCAGTTCTAGCGATCAAGAGACCCAGTACTTC.

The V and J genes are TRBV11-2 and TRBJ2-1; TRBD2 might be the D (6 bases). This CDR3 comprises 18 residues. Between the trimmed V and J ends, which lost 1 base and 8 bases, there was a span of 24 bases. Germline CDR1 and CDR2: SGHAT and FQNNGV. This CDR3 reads CASSLVRANSGYEDEQFF. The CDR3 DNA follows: TGTGCCAGCAGCTTAGTCCGGGCAAACAGCGGGTATGAGGATGAGCAGTTCTTC.